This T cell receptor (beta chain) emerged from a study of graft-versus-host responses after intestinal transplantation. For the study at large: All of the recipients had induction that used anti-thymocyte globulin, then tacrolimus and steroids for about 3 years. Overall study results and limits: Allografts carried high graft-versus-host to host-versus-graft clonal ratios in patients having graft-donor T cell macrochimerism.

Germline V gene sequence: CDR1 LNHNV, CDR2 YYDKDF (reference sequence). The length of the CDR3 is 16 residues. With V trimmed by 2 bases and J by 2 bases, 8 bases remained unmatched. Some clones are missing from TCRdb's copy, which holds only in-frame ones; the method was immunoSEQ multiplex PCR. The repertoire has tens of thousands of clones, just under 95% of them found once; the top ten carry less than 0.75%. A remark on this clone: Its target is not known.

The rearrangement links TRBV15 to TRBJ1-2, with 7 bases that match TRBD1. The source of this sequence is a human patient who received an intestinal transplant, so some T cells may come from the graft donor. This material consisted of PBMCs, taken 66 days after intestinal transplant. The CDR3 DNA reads TGTGCCACCAGCAGAAGACCGGGACAGAGGAACTATGGCTACACCTTC. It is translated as CATSRRPGQRNYGYTF.